This TCR beta chain was captured in a study of blood T cell repertoires in COVID-19. In the study overall: T cells, B-cell-depleted T cells, or PBMCs provided the cDNA or gDNA that served as material.

The table came from immunoSEQ multiplex PCR; TCRdb's copy has only in-frame clones and leaves some out. The sample lists a few hundred thousand clones, 87% occurring once. The TCR originated in a young woman who had recovered from COVID-19. Input material: PBMCs or T cells enriched from blood (not recorded which).

Here the CDR3 reads CASSQAGTRGDTQYF. The CDR3 DNA reads as TGTGCCAGCAGCCAGGCCGGGACTAGGGGAGATACGCAGTATTTT. V and J are TRBV4-2 and TRBJ2-3, with 8 positions matching TRBD2. In germline, CDR1 is LGHNA, CDR2 YNFKEQ. This CDR3 spans 15 amino acids. J was trimmed by 5 bases and V by 3 bases; bases with no gene match: 7.